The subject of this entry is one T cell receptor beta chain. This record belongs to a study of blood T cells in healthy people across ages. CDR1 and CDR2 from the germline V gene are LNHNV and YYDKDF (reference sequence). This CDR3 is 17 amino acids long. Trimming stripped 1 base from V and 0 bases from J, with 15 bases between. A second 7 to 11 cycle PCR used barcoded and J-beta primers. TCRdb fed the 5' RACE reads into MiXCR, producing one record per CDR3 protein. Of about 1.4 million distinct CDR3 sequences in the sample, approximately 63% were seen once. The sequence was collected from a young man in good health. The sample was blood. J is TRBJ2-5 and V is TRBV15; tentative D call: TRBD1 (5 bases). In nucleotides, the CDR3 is TGTGCCACCAGCAGAGTGGGGCGGCACCAGTACCAAGAGACCCAGTACTTC. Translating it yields CATSRVGRHQYQETQYF.